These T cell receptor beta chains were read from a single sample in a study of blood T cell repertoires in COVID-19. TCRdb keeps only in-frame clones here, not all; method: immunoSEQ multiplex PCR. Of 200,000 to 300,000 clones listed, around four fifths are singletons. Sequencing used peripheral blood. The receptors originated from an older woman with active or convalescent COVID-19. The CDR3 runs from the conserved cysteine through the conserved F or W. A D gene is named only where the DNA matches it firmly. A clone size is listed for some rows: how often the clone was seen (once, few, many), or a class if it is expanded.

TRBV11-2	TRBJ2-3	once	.	CASSLDVRTDTQYF	TGTGCCAGCAGCTTAGATGTTCGTACAGATACGCAGTATTTT
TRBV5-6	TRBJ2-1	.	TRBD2	CASSLAGTRKVGYNEQFF	TGTGCCAGCAGCTTGGCCGGGACTAGGAAAGTAGGGTACAATGAGCAGTTCTTC
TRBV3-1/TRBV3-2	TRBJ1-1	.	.	CASSQGSVTEAFF	TGTGCCAGCAGCCAAGGGAGCGTCACTGAAGCTTTCTTT
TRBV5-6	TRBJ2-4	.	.	CASSLGRHLAKNIQYF	TGTGCCAGCAGCTTGGGTAGACATTTAGCCAAAAACATTCAGTACTTC
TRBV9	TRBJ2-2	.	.	CASSVRGSGNTGELFF	TGTGCCAGCAGCGTCAGGGGATCGGGGAACACCGGGGAGCTGTTTTTT
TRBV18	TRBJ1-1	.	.	CASSPSGIPNTEAFF	TGTGCCAGCTCACCATCGGGAATTCCGAACACTGAAGCTTTCTTT
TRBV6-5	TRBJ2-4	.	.	CASSSLGGPPNIQYF	TGTGCCAGCAGTTCCCTCGGGGGGCCCCCGAACATTCAGTACTTC
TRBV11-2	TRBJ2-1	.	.	CASTAGLYNEQFF	TGTGCCAGCACTGCCGGTCTATACAATGAGCAGTTCTTC
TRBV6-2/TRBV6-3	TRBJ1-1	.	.	CASSYSTRQVNTEAFF	TGTGCCAGCAGTTACTCGACGCGACAGGTCAACACTGAAGCTTTCTTT
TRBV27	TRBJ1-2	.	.	CASSFGPRHGYTF	TGTGCCAGCAGTTTTGGGCCGCGTCATGGCTACACCTTC
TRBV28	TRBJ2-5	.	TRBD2	CASSPPGGQETQYF	TGTGCCAGCAGTCCTCCGGGAGGTCAAGAGACCCAGTACTTC
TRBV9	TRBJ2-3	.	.	CASSVAVRSTDTQYF	TGTGCCAGCAGCGTAGCGGTCAGGAGCACAGATACGCAGTATTTT
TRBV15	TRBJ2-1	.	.	CATSRDLVGSSYNEQFF	TGTGCCACCAGCAGAGATCTCGTCGGGAGCTCCTACAATGAGCAGTTCTTC
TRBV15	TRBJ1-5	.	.	CATANRGGGQPQHF	TGTGCCACCGCCAATAGGGGAGGAGGTCAGCCCCAGCATTTT
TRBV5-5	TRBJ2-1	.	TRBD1	CASSLTGASSYNEQFF	TGTGCCAGCAGTCTTACAGGGGCGAGCTCCTACAATGAGCAGTTCTTC
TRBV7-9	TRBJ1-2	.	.	CASRQGLGNYGYTF	TGTGCCAGCAGGCAGGGTCTTGGAAACTATGGCTACACCTTC
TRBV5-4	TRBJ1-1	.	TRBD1	CASSTGDTEAFF	TGTGCCAGCAGCACAGGGGACACTGAAGCTTTCTTT
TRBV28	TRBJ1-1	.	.	CASSLPSTEAFF	TGTGCCAGCAGTTTGCCGAGCACTGAAGCTTTCTTT
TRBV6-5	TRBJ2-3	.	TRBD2	CASRRGLATDTQYF	TGTGCCAGCAGAAGGGGACTAGCTACAGATACGCAGTATTTT
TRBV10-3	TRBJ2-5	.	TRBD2	CAISETMAGGEETQYF	TGTGCCATCAGTGAGACGATGGCGGGAGGGGAGGAGACCCAGTACTTC
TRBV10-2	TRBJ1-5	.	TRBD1	CASSEARGSNQPQHF	TGCGCCAGCAGTGAGGCCAGGGGGTCAAATCAGCCCCAGCATTTT
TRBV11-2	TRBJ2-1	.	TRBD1	CASSDDRGLNEQFF	TGTGCCAGCAGCGACGACAGGGGACTCAATGAGCAGTTCTTC
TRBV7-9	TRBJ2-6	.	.	CASSNYASPGANVLTF	TGTGCCAGCAGCAACTACGCGAGCCCCGGGGCCAACGTCCTGACTTTC
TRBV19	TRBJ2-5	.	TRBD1	CASSTQGGEETQYF	TGTGCCAGTAGCACACAGGGGGGAGAAGAGACCCAGTACTTC
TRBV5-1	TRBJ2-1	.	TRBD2	CASSLASGGKLNEQFF	TGCGCCAGCAGCTTGGCCAGCGGGGGGAAGCTGAATGAGCAGTTCTTC
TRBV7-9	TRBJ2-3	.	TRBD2	CASSQAGGTGGTDTQYF	TGTGCCAGCAGCCAGGCGGGGGGCACGGGAGGGACAGATACGCAGTATTTT
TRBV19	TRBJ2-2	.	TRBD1	CASGYRDRQFPGELFF	TGTGCCAGCGGATACCGGGACAGACAGTTCCCCGGGGAGCTGTTTTTT